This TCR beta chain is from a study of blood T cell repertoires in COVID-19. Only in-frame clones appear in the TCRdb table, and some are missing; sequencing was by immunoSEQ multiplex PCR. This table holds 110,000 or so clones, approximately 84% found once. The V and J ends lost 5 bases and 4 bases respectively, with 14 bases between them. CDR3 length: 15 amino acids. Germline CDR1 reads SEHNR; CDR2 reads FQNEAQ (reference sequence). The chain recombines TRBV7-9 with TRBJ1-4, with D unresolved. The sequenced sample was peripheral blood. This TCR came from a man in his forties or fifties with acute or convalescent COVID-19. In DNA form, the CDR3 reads TGTGCCAGCAGCACCCGGGAGGTTTATAATGAAAAACTGTTTTTT. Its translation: CASSTREVYNEKLFF.